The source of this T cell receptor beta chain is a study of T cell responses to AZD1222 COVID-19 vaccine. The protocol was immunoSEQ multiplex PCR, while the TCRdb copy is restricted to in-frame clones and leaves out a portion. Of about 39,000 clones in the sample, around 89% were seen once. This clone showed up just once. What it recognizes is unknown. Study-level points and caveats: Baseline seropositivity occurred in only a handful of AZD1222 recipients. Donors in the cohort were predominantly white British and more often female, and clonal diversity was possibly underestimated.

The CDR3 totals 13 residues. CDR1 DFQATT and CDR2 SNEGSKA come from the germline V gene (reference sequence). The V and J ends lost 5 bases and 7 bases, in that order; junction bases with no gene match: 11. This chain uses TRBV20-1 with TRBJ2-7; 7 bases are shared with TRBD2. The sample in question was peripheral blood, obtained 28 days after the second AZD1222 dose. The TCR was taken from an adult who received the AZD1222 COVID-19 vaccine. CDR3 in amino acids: CSACVPGGIEQYF. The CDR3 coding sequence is TGCAGTGCTTGTGTTCCCGGGGGGATTGAGCAGTACTTC.